A selection of T cell receptor beta chains follows, all from one sample in a study of siplizumab effects on memory and regulatory T cells. Clones were sequenced by immunoSEQ multiplex PCR, and TCRdb holds only the in-frame ones, with some missing. The table has 75,000 to 100,000 clones, about 95% seen once. Sequencing was carried out using non-Treg CD4+ T cells sorted from blood. The source of these receptors is a human donor in good health. The CDR3 runs from the conserved cysteine through the conserved F or W. The order of the fields is D gene, clone size, J gene, V gene, CDR3 DNA, CDR3 protein. A D gene is named only where the DNA matches it firmly. Size is omitted from some rows. Given values are once, few, many or a class for expanded clones.

>.|.|TRBJ2-1|TRBV20-1
TGCAGTGCGAGGGGGGGCAATGAGCAGTTCTTC
CSARGGNEQFF
>TRBD2|.|TRBJ2-1|TRBV28
TGTGCCAGCAGTTTTCTAGCGGGAGGCGGGGAGCAGTTCTTC
CASSFLAGGGEQFF
>TRBD1|.|TRBJ2-7|TRBV5-1
TGCGCCAGCAGCCGGGACAGGGGCGACGAGCAGTACTTC
CASSRDRGDEQYF
>.|.|TRBJ2-1|TRBV11-3
TGTGCCAGCAGCTTAAGGGTGGCAGGGGTTCTGAATGAGCAGTTCTTC
CASSLRVAGVLNEQFF
>TRBD2|.|TRBJ2-5|TRBV7-2
TGTGCCAGCAGCTTAGTAAAATTAGCGGGAGAGACCCAGTACTTC
CASSLVKLAGETQYF
>.|.|TRBJ1-5|TRBV11-1
TGTGCCAGCAGCTTATCTCACAGCCAGCCCCAGCATTTT
CASSLSHSQPQHF
>.|.|TRBJ2-2|TRBV28
TGTGCCGGGTCAGATCTTACCGGGGAGCTGTTTTTT
CAGSDLTGELFF
>.|.|TRBJ1-5|TRBV18
TGTGCCAGCTCACCTCAGGGGAAGGGCAATCAGCCCCAGCATTTT
CASSPQGKGNQPQHF
>.|.|TRBJ1-2|TRBV5-6
TGTGCCAGCAGCAAACCCGGGACGGTCTATGGCTACACCTTC
CASSKPGTVYGYTF
>.|.|TRBJ1-2|TRBV5-4
TGTGCCAGCAGCTTGGGGGGAGCGGCCCAAGGTGGGGGGCTCTACACCTTC
CASSLGGAAQGGGLYTF
>.|.|TRBJ2-3|TRBV5-1
TGCGCCAGCAGCTTGAAGGGACCCACAGATACGCAGTATTTT
CASSLKGPTDTQYF
>.|once|TRBJ2-3|TRBV4-2
TGTGCCAGCAGCCACAGCTCGCAGGGGCGGGCAGATACGCAGTATTTT
CASSHSSQGRADTQYF
>.|once|TRBJ2-6|TRBV28
TGTGCCAGCAGTCCCCTCGGTAAATCTGGGGCCAACGTCCTGACTTTC
CASSPLGKSGANVLTF
>TRBD2|.|TRBJ2-7|TRBV5-6
TGTGCCAGCAGCTTGGCGGGAGGGGAGCAGTACTTC
CASSLAGGEQYF
>.|.|TRBJ1-1|TRBV5-1
TGCGCCAGCACACAAGGGGACAACCTGAACACTGAAGCTTTCTTT
CASTQGDNLNTEAFF
>TRBD1|.|TRBJ2-6|TRBV5-1
TGCGCCAGCGGGACAGGAGTCTCAGCTTCTGGGGCCAACGTCCTGACTTTC
CASGTGVSASGANVLTF
>TRBD1|.|TRBJ2-7|TRBV9
TGTGCCAGCACCGCCGTAGGGACAGGGGACGAGCAGTACTTC
CASTAVGTGDEQYF
>.|.|TRBJ2-3|TRBV4-1
TGCGCCAGCAGCGTACGACTGGGAAGCACAGATACGCAGTATTTT
CASSVRLGSTDTQYF
>TRBD1|.|TRBJ1-1|TRBV5-1
TGCGCCAGCAGCTTTCAGACAGGGGTAAACATGAACACTGAAGCTTTCTTT
CASSFQTGVNMNTEAFF
>.|few|TRBJ2-1|TRBV19
TGTGCCAGTAGTATGTGGGGTGAGCAGTTCTTC
CASSMWGEQFF
>.|.|TRBJ1-1|TRBV5-1
TGCGCCAGCAGCTTGGCCGCTGGGGTTCTGAACACTGAAGCTTTCTTT
CASSLAAGVLNTEAFF
>TRBD2|.|TRBJ2-1|TRBV7-3
TGTGCCAGCAGCTTATCGGTAGCGGGTGCCTACAATGAGCAGTTCTTC
CASSLSVAGAYNEQFF
>TRBD2|.|TRBJ2-7|TRBV7-3
TGTGCCAGCAGCCCAGGACTAGCGGGAACCCACGAGCAGTACTTC
CASSPGLAGTHEQYF
>.|once|TRBJ2-1|TRBV6-4
TGTGCCAGCAGTGACAACTCGAGGAGGGAGCAGTTCTTC
CASSDNSRREQFF
>.|.|TRBJ1-3|TRBV4-1
TGCGCCCCCAGTACAGAGGGCTCTGGAAACACCATATATTTT
CAPSTEGSGNTIYF
>.|once|TRBJ2-1|TRBV18
TGTGCCAGCCAAGACAGGACCGACAATGAGCAGTTCTTC
CASQDRTDNEQFF
>.|.|TRBJ2-3|TRBV6-1
TGTGCCAGCAGTGAAGGAGGCAGAAGCACAGATACGCAGTATTTT
CASSEGGRSTDTQYF
>.|once|TRBJ2-7|TRBV20-1
TGCAGTGCCCGGACTCCCTACGAGCAGTACTTC
CSARTPYEQYF